The table lists the clone carrying this TCR beta chain with many counts. Its antigen is still unknown. Alpha and beta constant-region primers primed reverse transcription of about 500 ng RNA. Using multiplexing indices, alpha and beta chain libraries were generated apart by chain-specific third strand synthesis. In TCRdb, the 5' RACE reads were re-called with MiXCR into one record per CDR3 protein. The table shows about 10,000 distinct CDR3 sequences, with 7% to 9% occurring only once. All unsorted peripheral T cells were captured because whole blood was used without fractionation. This CDR3 spans 15 amino acids. Germline V gives CDR1 SGHRS, CDR2 YFSETQ. V gave up 4 bases and J gave up 12 bases; unmatched junction bases: 9. The data stem from a study of HIV-infected patients and healthy controls. Findings and caveats of the study: Compared with controls, mean Gini indices were significantly raised in HIV-infected repertoires, possibly indicating oligoclonality. Significant mean usage differences between HIV-infected patients and controls involved eight alpha and eight beta V genes. HIV-associated CDR3 frequencies dropped significantly during therapy; CMV-associated ones, mostly rising, changed nonsignificantly.

The sample consisted of blood. This chain joins TRBV5-1 and TRBJ2-1, with TRBD2 matching 14 bases. The sequence was obtained from an adult in good health. CDR3 region: CASSPTGTSGGGQFF. The CDR3 DNA sequence: TGCGCCAGCAGCCCCACCGGGACTAGCGGGGGAGGGCAGTTCTTC.